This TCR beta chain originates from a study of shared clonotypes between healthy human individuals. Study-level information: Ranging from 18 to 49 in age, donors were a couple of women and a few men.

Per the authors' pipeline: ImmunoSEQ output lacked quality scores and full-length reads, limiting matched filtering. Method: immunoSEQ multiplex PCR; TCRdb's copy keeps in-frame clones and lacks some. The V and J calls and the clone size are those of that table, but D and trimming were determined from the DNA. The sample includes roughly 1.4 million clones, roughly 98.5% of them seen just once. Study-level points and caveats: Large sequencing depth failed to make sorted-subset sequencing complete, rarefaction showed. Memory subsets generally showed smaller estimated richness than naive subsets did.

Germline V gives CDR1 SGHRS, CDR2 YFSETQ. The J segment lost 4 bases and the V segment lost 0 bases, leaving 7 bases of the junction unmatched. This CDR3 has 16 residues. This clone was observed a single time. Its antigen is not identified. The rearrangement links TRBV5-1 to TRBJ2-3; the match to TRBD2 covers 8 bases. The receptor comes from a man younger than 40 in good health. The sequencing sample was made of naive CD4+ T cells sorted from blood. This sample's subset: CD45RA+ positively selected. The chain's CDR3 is CASSLARAGASDTQYF. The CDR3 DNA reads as TGCGCCAGCAGCTTGGCTCGAGCGGGAGCTTCAGATACGCAGTATTTT.